One sample yielded the 26 T cell receptor beta chains listed below, sequenced in a study of control samples from healthy donors and cancer patients. TCRdb's table, derived via immunoSEQ multiplex PCR, lists solely in-frame clones and lacks some. The data hold about 410,000 clones, with about nine tenths observed a single time. Specimen: PBMCs. Every receptor here comes from a man aged 35 to 55 with head and neck cancer.

The chain is built from TRBV12-5 and TRBJ1-4; 8 bases line up with TRBD1. Germline CDR1 LGHNT, CDR2 FRNRAP. Losses at the gene ends were 1 base for V and 8 bases for J; bases not matched to a gene: 3. This CDR3 spans 14 amino acids. The CDR3 loop is CASGLGTGREKLFF. The DNA of the CDR3 is TGTGCTAGTGGTTTGGGGACAGGGCGCGAAAAACTGTTTTTT. The full variable domain, its missing parts supplied by reference TRBV12-5 and TRBJ1-4, is DARVTQTPRHKVTEMGQEVTMRCQPILGHNTVFWYRQTMMQGLELLAYFRNRAPLDDSGMPKDRFSAEMPDATLATLKIQPSEPRDSAVYFCASGLGTGREKLFFGSGTQLSVL.

This chain joins TRBV28 and TRBJ2-7, with TRBD1 matching over 8 bases. This CDR3 has 15 residues. V dropped 7 bases and J dropped 5; count of bases not matched to a gene: 13. Germline V CDR1 and CDR2: MDHEN, SYDVKM. This CDR3 is CASTTAPTGADEQYF. CDR3 nucleotide sequence: TGTGCCAGCACCACGGCTCCGACAGGGGCCGACGAGCAGTACTTC.

This chain links TRBV15 with TRBJ1-5; TRBD1 matches 7 bases. V was clipped by 0 bases and J by 7 bases; unmatched bases: 6. CDR1 is LNHNV and CDR2 is YYDKDF in the germline V gene (reference sequence). The CDR3 extends over 15 amino acids. Here the CDR3 reads CATSRDGRGDQPQHF. The CDR3 bases are TGTGCCACCAGCAGAGATGGCAGGGGGGACCAGCCCCAGCATTTT. The complete variable domain, with remaining parts taken from reference TRBV15 and TRBJ1-5, reads DAMVIQNPRYQVTQFGKPVTLSCSQTLNHNVMYWYQQKSSQAPKLLFHYYDKDFNNEADTPDNFQSRRPNTSFCFLDIRSPGLGDTAMYLCATSRDGRGDQPQHFGDGTRLSIL.

The genes are TRBV3-1 (or the pseudogene TRBV3-2) and TRBJ1-1; 9 bases match TRBD1. V dropped 2 bases and J dropped 5; count of bases not matched to a gene: 3. CDR3 length: 14 residues. Germline V gene data show CDR1 as LGHDT and CDR2 as YNNKEL (reference sequence). The chain's CDR3 is CASSQQTGGTEAFF. CDR3 bases: TGTGCCAGCAGCCAACAGACAGGGGGAACTGAAGCTTTCTTT.

This chain links TRBV9 with TRBJ1-2, with 8 bases aligning to TRBD1. Per germline, CDR1 SGDLS and CDR2 YYNGEE. The CDR3 runs to 15 residues. V shed 3 bases and J 0 bases; nucleotides not matched to a gene: 4. DNA for the CDR3: TGTGCCAGCAGCGGCCGGGACAGGCCTAACTATGGCTACACCTTC. Encoded protein: CASSGRDRPNYGYTF.

The chain uses TRBV3-1 (or the pseudogene TRBV3-2) and TRBJ2-3, with a tentative D call TRBD1 (5 bases). The V end lost 1 base, the J end lost 1 base, and 18 bases lay between the germline ends. CDR1 and CDR2 (germline): LGHDT, YNNKEL (reference sequence). This CDR3 comprises 18 residues. The CDR3, as DNA: TGTGCCAGCAGCCAAGTATCGCGTCAGGGCGGACGCACAGATACGCAGTATTTT. Its protein is CASSQVSRQGGRTDTQYF.

This clone was seen a handful of times. The rearrangement joins TRBV7-2 to TRBJ1-1; D uncertain. CDR1 and CDR2 (germline): SGHTA, FQGNSA. CDR3 length: 14 amino acids. V lost 5 bases to trimming and J lost 1 base, with 11 bases between them. CDR3 sequence reads: CASSTGFENTEAFF. In nucleotides, the CDR3 is TGTGCCAGCAGCACCGGGTTCGAGAACACTGAAGCTTTCTTT. Variable domain in full (rest from reference TRBV7-2 and TRBJ1-1): GAGVSQSPSNKVTEKGKDVELRCDPISGHTALYWYRQSLGQGLEFLIYFQGNSAPDKSGLPSDRFSAERTGGSVSTLTIQRTQQEDSAVYLCASSTGFENTEAFFGQGTRLTVV.

The chain employs TRBV12-3 or TRBV12-4 and TRBJ2-3; D remains ambiguous. V lost 3 bases to trimming and J lost 5 bases, with 9 bases between them. The CDR3 has 13 residues. In DNA, the CDR3 is TGTGCCAGCAGTTTGTTTGGGCAAGATACGCAGTATTTT. Its protein is CASSLFGQDTQYF.

This clone turned up a few times. J is TRBJ2-7 and V is TRBV4-2, with a tentative D call TRBD2 (5 bases). The CDR3 spans 16 residues. Trimming removed 0 bases from V and 1 base from J, with 13 bases in between. Per the germline V gene, CDR1 is LGHNA and CDR2 is YNFKEQ. The CDR3 reads CASSQERAVRSYEQYF. The CDR3 DNA sequence: TGTGCCAGCAGCCAAGAGAGGGCAGTAAGGTCCTACGAGCAGTACTTC.

The V and J genes are TRBV12-3 or TRBV12-4 and TRBJ1-3, with D uncertain. Trimming removed 2 bases at V and 1 base at J, with 3 bases between. The CDR3 has 13 amino acids. Here the CDR3 reads CASSLRSGNTIYF. The CDR3 bases are TGTGCCAGCAGTTTAAGGTCTGGAAACACCATATATTTT.

The genes are TRBV7-9 and TRBJ2-5, with D uncertain. Germline V gene data show CDR1 as SEHNR and CDR2 as FQNEAQ (reference sequence). There are 14 residues in the CDR3. V was shortened by 4 bases and J by 6 bases, with 15 bases between the two germline ends. The CDR3 nucleotides read TGTGCCAGCAGCTCCTCCGTGGTCCCCCAGACCCAGTACTTC. Its protein is CASSSSVVPQTQYF.

The count of this clone is one. The chain combines TRBV14 with TRBJ2-7, with a weak D call TRBD2 (5 bases). CDR1 is SGHDN and CDR2 is FVKESK in the germline V gene. The CDR3 runs 15 residues. V dropped 1 base and J dropped 0 bases, with 10 bases sitting between them. The CDR3 protein is CASSQVGSGSYEQYF. The CDR3 DNA reads as TGTGCCAGCAGCCAAGTTGGCAGCGGCTCCTACGAGCAGTACTTC.

The chain combines TRBV7-6 with TRBJ1-2; D gene unclear. Germline CDR1 and CDR2: SGHVS and FNYEAQ. V lost 5 bases and J lost 0, with 13 bases in between. The CDR3 contains 15 residues. Here the CDR3 DNA reads TGTGCCAGCAGCCCCCGGGCGGGGTCTAACTATGGCTACACCTTC. Its translation: CASSPRAGSNYGYTF.

The chain combines TRBV28 with TRBJ2-7; D might be TRBD2 (6 bases). V was trimmed by 6 bases and J by 6 bases, leaving 9 bases between them. The CDR3 extends over 11 amino acids. CDR1 is MDHEN and CDR2 is SYDVKM in the germline V gene. CDR3 DNA: TGTGCCAGCAGGGGGGGAGGCGAGCAGTACTTC. Translation gives CASRGGGEQYF.

This chain uses TRBV28 with TRBJ2-3, with D hard to call. The germline V gene encodes CDR1 MDHEN and CDR2 SYDVKM. There are 16 residues in the CDR3. V lost 4 bases, J lost 1 base, and 15 bases lay in between. The CDR3 loop is CASSSGRRRRTDTQYF. CDR3 in DNA: TGTGCCAGCAGTTCAGGCAGGCGGAGACGCACAGATACGCAGTATTTT. The entire variable domain, with the rest obtained from reference TRBV28 and TRBJ2-3, is as follows: DVKVTQSSRYLVKRTGEKVFLECVQDMDHENMFWYRQDPGLGLRLIYFSYDVKMKEKGDIPEGYSVSREKKERFSLILESASTNQTSMYLCASSSGRRRRTDTQYFGPGTRLTVL.

The chain links TRBV6-1 to TRBJ1-1, with 8 positions matching TRBD1. J was trimmed by 7 bases and V by 3 bases; bases with no gene match: 7. CDR3 length equals 14 residues. The germline CDR1 and CDR2 sequences are MNHNS and SASEGT. CDR3 in DNA: TGTGCCAGCAGTGAGGACAGGGCCAGGGGTGAAGCTTTCTTT. It codes for CASSEDRARGEAFF.

This sequence joins TRBV19 and TRBJ2-1, with D unclear. V shed 5 bases and J shed 9 bases, with 14 bases lying between them. CDR3 size: 13 residues. CDR1 is LNHDA and CDR2 is SQIVND in the germline V gene (reference sequence). This chain's CDR3 is CASSPMWVGEQFF. The CDR3 DNA sequence: TGTGCCAGTAGTCCCATGTGGGTTGGTGAGCAGTTCTTC. Using reference TRBV19 and TRBJ2-1 for the parts outside the CDR3, the full variable domain is DGGITQSPKYLFRKEGQNVTLSCEQNLNHDAMYWYRQDPGQGLRLIYYSQIVNDFQKGDIAEGYSVSREKKESFPLTVTSAQKNPTAFYLCASSPMWVGEQFFGPGTRLTVL.

The gene calls are TRBV6-5 and TRBJ1-2; possibly TRBD1 for D (5 bases). Germline assignment: CDR1 MNHEY and CDR2 SVGAGI. The V and J ends lost 5 bases and 8 bases respectively, with 18 bases between them. The CDR3 is made up of 14 amino acids. CDR3 region: CASSNLTGWRGYTF. CDR3 sequence (DNA): TGTGCCAGCAGTAACCTAACAGGATGGAGAGGCTACACCTTC.

The CDR3 DNA follows: TGTGCCAGCAGCTTAGATGAAGGGTTCTTCAATCAGCCCCAGCATTTT. Protein: CASSLDEGFFNQPQHF. The chain is built from TRBV7-6 and TRBJ1-5; D is unclear. The CDR3 has 16 amino acids. Germline lookup yields CDR1 SGHVS and CDR2 FNYEAQ. The V and J ends lost 1 base and 3 bases respectively, with 13 bases between them.

This chain links TRBV7-9 with TRBJ2-7, with 9 bases that match TRBD1. Germline-derived CDR1 and CDR2 are SEHNR and FQNEAQ (reference sequence). This CDR3 is 15 amino acids long. The V gene end was trimmed by 1 base and the J gene end by 2 bases; junction bases not matched to a gene: 3. CDR3 nucleotides: TGTGCCAGCAGCTTAGAAACAGGGGGCCCCTACGAGCAGTACTTC. It yields the protein CASSLETGGPYEQYF.

The rearrangement links TRBV14 to TRBJ2-2; D is uncertain. This CDR3 has 12 amino acids. Between the trimmed V and J ends, which lost 4 bases and 7 bases, there was a span of 7 bases. Germline V gene lookup returns CDR1 SGHDN and CDR2 FVKESK. The CDR3 nucleotides are TGTGCCAGCAGCCGACTTAGCGGGGAGCTGTTTTTT. Its protein is CASSRLSGELFF. Variable domain in full (rest from reference TRBV14 and TRBJ2-2): EAGVTQFPSHSVIEKGQTVTLRCDPISGHDNLYWYRRVMGKEIKFLLHFVKESKQDESGMPNNRFLAERTGGTYSTLKVQPAELEDSGVYFCASSRLSGELFFGEGSRLTVL.

J is TRBJ2-2 and V is TRBV5-4; 7 nucleotides agree with TRBD2. In germline, CDR1 is SGHNT, CDR2 YYREEE (reference sequence). The CDR3 covers 16 residues. Trimming at V came to 4 bases and at J to 1 base, leaving 7 bases not matched to a gene. The CDR3 region is CASSRSGTGNTGELFF. CDR3 DNA sequence: TGTGCCAGCAGCAGGAGCGGGACCGGGAACACCGGGGAGCTGTTTTTT.

CDR3 in amino acids: CASSQSKGNQPQHF. CDR3 sequence (DNA): TGCGCCAGCAGCCAGTCGAAGGGGAATCAGCCCCAGCATTTT. The V call is TRBV4-1, the J call TRBJ1-5, with a tentative D call TRBD1 (5 bases). Trimming removed 3 bases from V and 4 bases from J, with 10 bases in between. There are 14 residues in the CDR3. In germline, CDR1 is MGHRA, CDR2 YSYEKL.

The CDR3 sequence: CASSDLTGLVAFF. CDR3 DNA sequence: TGTGCCAGCAGCGACCTGACAGGGTTGGTTGCTTTCTTT. V and J are TRBV3-1 (or the pseudogene TRBV3-2) and TRBJ1-1; 7 bases align to TRBD1. This CDR3 is built from 13 residues. CDR1 LGHDT and CDR2 YNNKEL come from the germline V gene (reference sequence). The V gene end was trimmed by 5 bases and the J gene end by 11 bases; junction bases not matched to a gene: 11.

This chain uses TRBV7-2 with TRBJ1-5; D not resolved. The CDR3 totals 15 residues. With 2 bases removed from V and 6 bases from J, the gap between germline ends came to 14 bases. Germline V lookup: CDR1 SGHTA, CDR2 FQGNSA. The CDR3 DNA is TGTGCCAGCAGCTTAATTTTGAATATCGGTCAGCCCCAGCATTTT. Protein sequence: CASSLILNIGQPQHF.

The genes are TRBV6-4 and TRBJ1-3, with 7 bases aligning to TRBD1. CDR1 and CDR2 (germline): MRHNA, SNTAGT. V shed 8 bases, J shed 2 bases, and the junction held 3 bases outside the gene matches. The CDR3 totals 13 residues. The DNA for the CDR3 is TGTGCCAGCCGGGACAGACCTGGAAACACCATATATTTT. Translating gives CASRDRPGNTIYF.